Below, 22 T cell receptor beta chains from the same sample are listed, as sequenced in a study of OX40 agonist ivuxolimab in advanced cancers. Assay used: immunoSEQ multiplex PCR; TCRdb lists only in-frame clones, some missing. The sample shows 60,000 to 70,000 clones, approximately 86% of them seen only once. The sample consisted of CD4+ or CD8+ T cells sorted from blood, taken in a trial of the OX40 agonist ivuxolimab. The source of these receptors is an adult with an advanced solid tumor such as melanoma, head and neck, liver or kidney cancer.

The V call is TRBV7-2, the J call TRBJ1-6; D unclear. Trimming took off 1 base at V and 8 bases at J, with 12 bases between the two ends. The V gene's germline CDR1 is SGHTA and CDR2 FQGNSA. CDR3 length: 15 amino acids. The CDR3 loop is CASSLVVGRDSPLHF. DNA for the CDR3: TGTGCCAGCAGCTTAGTGGTTGGGAGGGATTCACCCCTCCACTTT.

The chain employs TRBV28 and TRBJ2-1; D is unresolved. The germline gives CDR1 MDHEN, CDR2 SYDVKM. The CDR3 runs to 12 residues. Trimming pared 5 bases from V and 8 bases from J, leaving 10 bases between. The chain's CDR3 is CASSPSRYEQFF. DNA for the CDR3: TGTGCCAGCAGTCCCAGCCGGTATGAGCAGTTCTTC.

V usage is TRBV28 and J usage is TRBJ2-4; D possibly matches TRBD1 or TRBD2 (6 bases each). The V end was cut by 5 bases, the J end by 3 bases, with 20 bases between. Germline-derived CDR1 and CDR2 are MDHEN and SYDVKM. The CDR3 totals 17 residues. The CDR3 coding sequence is TGTGCCAGCAGTACCCCGGGGCGGGGACAAAACAAAAACATTCAGTACTTC. Residues: CASSTPGRGQNKNIQYF.

J is TRBJ2-1 and V is TRBV10-2; 8 positions match TRBD2. CDR3 length equals 16 residues. Germline CDR1 reads WSHSY; CDR2 reads SAAADI. V shed 4 bases, J shed 4 bases, and the junction held 9 bases outside the gene matches. CDR3 protein: CASSVLTSGGYNEQFF. The CDR3 nucleotides are TGCGCCAGCAGTGTGCTCACTAGCGGAGGGTACAATGAGCAGTTCTTC.

In its sample, this clone was seen once. V usage is TRBV4-1 and J usage is TRBJ1-1, with D possibly matching TRBD1 (5 bases). There are 14 residues in the CDR3. V lost 0 bases and J lost 11, with 16 bases in between. Germline-derived CDR1 and CDR2 are MGHRA and YSYEKL. CDR3 nucleotides: TGCGCCAGCAGCCAAGACAGCTCCGGGGCAAGGGCTTTCTTT. Encoded protein: CASSQDSSGARAFF.

V gene TRBV10-3 combines with J gene TRBJ1-2; no reliable D call. CDR1 is ENHRY, CDR2 SYGVKD, per germline. This CDR3 comprises 12 residues. V was cut by 3 bases and J by 0 bases, with 2 bases left in between. The CDR3 spells CAISDPNYGYTF. The CDR3 bases are TGTGCCATCAGTGATCCTAACTATGGCTACACCTTC.

The rearrangement links TRBV18 to TRBJ2-2; maybe TRBD1 (6 bases). The CDR3 has 15 residues. Trimming stripped 1 base from V and 8 bases from J, with 14 bases between. Germline V gene data show CDR1 as KGHSH and CDR2 as LQKENI. The CDR3 protein is CASSPRTASWGELFF. The CDR3 DNA follows: TGTGCCAGCTCACCACGGACAGCAAGTTGGGGGGAGCTGTTTTTT.

The chain carries TRBV11-2 and TRBJ2-5; a weak D match, TRBD1 (5 bases). V was pared by 5 bases and J by 5 bases, with 12 bases between. Germline-derived CDR1 and CDR2 are SGHAT and FQNNGV. The CDR3 has 13 amino acids. The CDR3 nucleotides read TGTGCCAGCAGCGGGCAGGGCGCGGAGACCCAGTACTTC. It is translated as CASSGQGAETQYF.

On this clone itself: One end of the junction is discordant with germline, which a read error may explain. V usage is TRBV4-3 and J usage is TRBJ1-6, with D hard to call. CDR3 length equals 13 residues. CDR1 and CDR2 (germline): LGHNA, YSLEER. CDR3 coding DNA: TGCGCCAGCAACCAAGAAACCAATTCACCCCTCCACTTT. Translated: CASNQETNSPLHF.

The chain carries TRBV27 and TRBJ2-5; TRBD2 is a possible D gene (6 bases). The CDR3 runs to 13 residues. Deletions cut 6 bases from V and 2 bases from J, with 10 bases between. Germline V gene lookup returns CDR1 MNHEY and CDR2 SMNVEV (reference sequence). The CDR3 region is CASRASVQETQYF. CDR3 nucleotide sequence: TGTGCCAGCAGGGCTAGCGTGCAAGAGACCCAGTACTTC.

This chain uses TRBV11-2 with TRBJ2-7; 10 bases match TRBD1. The J segment lost 2 bases and the V segment lost 8 bases, leaving 9 bases of the junction unmatched. CDR3 length equals 15 residues. In germline, CDR1 is SGHAT, CDR2 FQNNGV. The CDR3 nucleotides read TGTGCCAGCCGAGGCTGGGGGACAGGGGCCTACGAGCAGTACTTC. Translated: CASRGWGTGAYEQYF.

The chain employs TRBV5-1 and TRBJ2-3, with 7 bases fitting TRBD2. V lost 0 bases to trimming and J lost 5 bases; unmatched junction nucleotides: 12. The germline V gene encodes CDR1 SGHRS and CDR2 YFSETQ. The CDR3 loop spans 17 amino acids. CDR3 sequence: CASSLGIRAGARDTQYF. In nucleotides, the CDR3 is TGCGCCAGCAGCTTGGGGATTAGGGCGGGAGCAAGAGATACGCAGTATTTT.

The chain links TRBV10-2 to TRBJ2-5; 8 bases are shared with TRBD2. This CDR3 spans 14 amino acids. Germline V gene data show CDR1 as WSHSY and CDR2 as SAAADI. Trimming took 10 bases from V and 4 from J; bases not matched to a gene: 11. CDR3 in amino acids: CATVTSVGLETQYF. In DNA, the CDR3 is TGCGCCACCGTGACTAGCGTGGGCTTAGAGACCCAGTACTTC.

This clone was counted a few times. This chain joins TRBV5-1 and TRBJ2-5; D remains ambiguous. V was shortened by 0 bases and J by 5 bases, with 11 bases between the two germline ends. The CDR3 is 14 amino acids. The V gene's germline CDR1 is SGHRS and CDR2 YFSETQ. The CDR3 loop is CASSLGVIGETQYF. In DNA, the CDR3 is TGCGCCAGCAGCTTGGGGGTGATCGGGGAGACCCAGTACTTC.

This clone has a handful of counts. This sequence joins TRBV14 and TRBJ2-5; maybe TRBD1 (5 bases). From germline, CDR1 is SGHDN and CDR2 FVKESK. With 0 bases removed from V and 4 bases from J, the gap between germline ends came to 12 bases. This CDR3 comprises 15 residues. The CDR3 is CASSQDFRAGETQYF. The CDR3 DNA follows: TGTGCCAGCAGCCAAGATTTCAGGGCAGGAGAGACCCAGTACTTC.

This chain joins TRBV19 and TRBJ1-6; D is perhaps TRBD1 (6 bases). Germline CDR1 reads LNHDA; CDR2 reads SQIVND (reference sequence). The germline V and J ends were trimmed by 6 bases and 5 bases, with 14 bases remaining between them. The CDR3 runs to 15 residues. As DNA, the CDR3 is TGTGCCAGTAGGGTGACAGGAGGGAATAATTCACCCCTCCACTTT. Translation: CASRVTGGNNSPLHF. The full variable domain, its missing parts supplied by reference TRBV19 and TRBJ1-6, is DGGITQSPKYLFRKEGQNVTLSCEQNLNHDAMYWYRQDPGQGLRLIYYSQIVNDFQKGDIAEGYSVSREKKESFPLTVTSAQKNPTAFYLCASRVTGGNNSPLHFGNGTRLTVT.

J is TRBJ2-7 and V is TRBV30, with TRBD1 identical over 8 bases. Trimming at V came to 2 bases and at J to 7 bases, leaving 7 bases not matched to a gene. The CDR3 spans 13 residues. Germline CDR1 GTSNPN, CDR2 SVGIG (reference sequence). Here the CDR3 DNA reads TGTGCCTGGAGTCAGGGGGCGCCGGGGGAGCAGTACTTC. It is translated as CAWSQGAPGEQYF.

The chain combines TRBV7-2 with TRBJ2-3; 8 bases map to TRBD1. The V segment lost 4 bases and the J segment 5 bases; nucleotides outside the gene matches: 14. This CDR3 is 17 amino acids long. The germline CDR1 and CDR2 sequences are SGHTA and FQGNSA. In DNA, the CDR3 is TGTGCCAGCAGCTCCCCCTTCCGGGACAGGTATATAGATACGCAGTATTTT. Translating gives CASSSPFRDRYIDTQYF.

This clone has more than one count but fewer than ten. The rearrangement uses TRBV2 and TRBJ2-7, with 7 bases fitting TRBD1. J lost 6 bases, V lost 4 bases, and 9 bases had no gene match. Germline V gene sequence: CDR1 SNHLY, CDR2 FYNNEI. The CDR3 covers 14 residues. CDR3: CASSVAEGASEQYF. DNA for the CDR3: TGTGCCAGCAGTGTGGCTGAGGGGGCGAGCGAGCAGTACTTC.

The chain couples TRBV11-3 to TRBJ2-1; D remains unclear. The ends were cut back, 1 base at V and 10 bases at J, with 11 bases in the middle. This CDR3 has 13 residues. Germline assignment: CDR1 SGHNT and CDR2 YENEEA. CDR3 DNA: TGTGCCAGCAGCTTAGGGGATTACCAGGAGCAGTTCTTC. This codes for CASSLGDYQEQFF. Complete variable domain (other parts from reference TRBV11-3 and TRBJ2-1): EAGVVQSPRYKIIEKKQPVAFWCNPISGHNTLYWYLQNLGQGPELLIRYENEEAVDDSQLPKDRFSAERLKGVDSTLKIQPAELGDSAVYLCASSLGDYQEQFFGPGTRLTVL.

In this sample, this clone turned up a few times. J is TRBJ2-7 and V is TRBV7-8; 7 nucleotides align to TRBD1. V dropped 0 bases and J dropped 5; count of bases not matched to a gene: 7. CDR1 and CDR2 from the germline V gene are SGHVS and FQNEAQ. This CDR3 is built from 15 residues. The CDR3 protein is CASSLAGQVNNEQYF. In nucleotides, the CDR3 is TGTGCCAGCAGCTTAGCTGGACAGGTGAATAACGAGCAGTACTTC.

J is TRBJ2-3 and V is TRBV9, with 15 bases lining up with TRBD2. Losses at the gene ends were 3 bases for V and 1 base for J; bases not matched to a gene: 3. The CDR3 is made up of 17 amino acids. Germline values: CDR1 SGDLS, CDR2 YYNGEE. The CDR3 sequence: CASSGTSGRAGTDTQYF. CDR3 sequence (DNA): TGTGCCAGCAGCGGGACTAGCGGGAGGGCCGGCACAGATACGCAGTATTTT.